Below are 12 T cell receptor beta chains sequenced from a single sample in a study of control samples from healthy donors and cancer patients. Clones were sequenced by immunoSEQ multiplex PCR, and TCRdb holds only the in-frame ones, with some missing. Of 150,000 to 200,000 clones listed, 91% are singletons. The source material was blood. These receptors all come from a woman between 25 and 40 years old in good health.

This clone appeared once. The chain is built from TRBV18 and TRBJ2-7, with 8 bases that match TRBD2. Trimming removed 3 bases from V and 0 bases from J; junction bases left unmatched: 1. Germline assignment: CDR1 KGHSH and CDR2 LQKENI. This CDR3 comprises 14 residues. The CDR3 coding sequence is TGTGCCAGCTCACCCGGGACTAGCTCCTACGAGCAGTACTTC. The encoded protein is CASSPGTSSYEQYF.

The rearrangement uses TRBV19 and TRBJ1-6; no reliable D call. Between the trimmed V and J ends, which lost 10 bases and 3 bases, there was a span of 7 bases. CDR3 length: 12 amino acids. Germline lookup yields CDR1 LNHDA and CDR2 SQIVND (reference sequence). CDR3 loop: CATRDYNSPLHF. The CDR3 DNA reads as TGTGCCACCCGGGACTATAATTCACCCCTCCACTTT.

This clone was seen a few times. This specimen includes other DNA sequences encoding the same CDR3. The rearrangement uses TRBV5-6 and TRBJ2-2; D perhaps matches TRBD2 (6 bases). Trimming pared 7 bases from V and 2 bases from J, leaving 9 bases between. The CDR3 length is 13 residues. The germline CDR1 and CDR2 sequences are SGHDT and YYEEEE. In nucleotides, the CDR3 is TGTGCCAGCCGGGACTCCAACACCGGGGAGCTGTTTTTT. Its protein is CASRDSNTGELFF.

The chain uses TRBV5-1 and TRBJ1-2; D uncertain. Looked up from germline, CDR1 is SGHRS and CDR2 is YFSETQ. CDR3 size: 13 residues. Trimming removed 0 bases from V and 4 bases from J, with 7 bases in between. The CDR3 DNA follows: TGCGCCAGCAGCTTGGACGGGATCTATGGCTACACCTTC. Translation: CASSLDGIYGYTF.

The genes are TRBV29-1 and TRBJ1-2, with unresolved D. Germline assignment: CDR1 SQVTM and CDR2 ANQGSEA. The CDR3 covers 13 residues. Trimming stripped 0 bases from V and 4 bases from J, with 9 bases between. CDR3 coding DNA: TGCAGCGTTGAAGAGCAGGCTACCTATGGCTACACCTTC. This codes for CSVEEQATYGYTF.

CDR3 in amino acids: CASTQDSSGNTIYF. For the CDR3, the DNA is TGTGCCAGCACCCAGGACAGCTCTGGAAACACCATATATTTT. V is TRBV5-6 and J is TRBJ1-3; D perhaps matches TRBD1 (6 bases). V lost 6 bases and J lost 0, with 10 bases in between. This CDR3 comprises 14 residues. The germline gives CDR1 SGHDT, CDR2 YYEEEE.

The rearrangement uses TRBV19 and TRBJ1-4; D not certain. The CDR3 runs to 13 residues. V gave up 1 base and J gave up 6 bases, with 6 bases separating them. Germline V gives CDR1 LNHDA, CDR2 SQIVND (reference sequence). The DNA for the CDR3 is TGTGCCAGTAGTATAGGGGCGGATGAAAAACTGTTTTTT. Protein sequence: CASSIGADEKLFF.

The V gene is TRBV4-1, the J gene TRBJ2-2; TRBD1 matches at 7 bases. CDR3 length: 13 amino acids. With 3 bases clipped from V and 5 bases from J, the junction kept 0 bases outside the gene matches. Looked up from germline, CDR1 is MGHRA and CDR2 is YSYEKL. For the CDR3, the DNA is TGCGCCAGCAGCCAGACAGGGACCGGGGAGCTGTTTTTT. Translated, it gives CASSQTGTGELFF.

V gene TRBV9 combines with J gene TRBJ2-1; D gene unclear. The CDR3 is 17 residues long. The V and J ends lost 0 bases and 0 bases respectively, with 13 bases between them. Germline CDR1 SGDLS, CDR2 YYNGEE. CDR3 coding DNA: TGTGCCAGCAGCGTAGCTATCAGCGAGCGCTCCTACAATGAGCAGTTCTTC. This codes for CASSVAISERSYNEQFF.

The rearrangement uses TRBV6-5 and TRBJ2-2; D gene uncertain. V was shortened by 2 bases and J by 3 bases, with 7 bases between the two germline ends. From germline, CDR1 is MNHEY and CDR2 SVGAGI. This CDR3 has 14 residues. CDR3 sequence: CASSYRRDTGELFF. CDR3 DNA: TGTGCCAGCAGTTACCGGAGAGACACCGGGGAGCTGTTTTTT.

This rearrangement joins TRBV27 to TRBJ2-7; D may be TRBD1 (5 bases). Germline assignment: CDR1 MNHEY and CDR2 SMNVEV (reference sequence). V gave up 0 bases and J gave up 6 bases, with 9 bases separating them. The CDR3 runs to 13 residues. Written as DNA, the CDR3 is TGTGCCAGCAGTTTATCAGGGGTCGGCGAGCAGTACTTC. It yields the protein CASSLSGVGEQYF.

J is TRBJ2-7 and V is TRBV3-1 (or the pseudogene TRBV3-2); 9 nucleotides match TRBD1. V gave up 4 bases and J gave up 4 bases; unmatched junction bases: 5. CDR1 LGHDT and CDR2 YNNKEL come from the germline V gene (reference sequence). The CDR3 is 14 residues long. The DNA for the CDR3 is TGTGCCAGCAGCCGAGGGACAGGGAGGTACGAGCAGTACTTC. Translating it yields CASSRGTGRYEQYF.